The clone carrying this T cell receptor (beta chain) has just one count. The study drew participants aged about 18 to 89 years from 24 US areas. CDR1 and CDR2 from the germline V gene are LGHDT and YNNKEL (reference sequence). This CDR3 is 13 amino acids long. Trimming cost V 4 bases and J 9 bases, with 13 bases left between them. The entry originates in a study of blood T cell repertoires in COVID-19. Study at large: PBMCs, B-cell-depleted T cells, or T cells were the source of the cDNA or gDNA that made up the material.

The method was immunoSEQ multiplex PCR; TCRdb's version includes in-frame clones alone and lacks a portion of them. The data show 250,000 to 300,000 clones, approximately 89% seen once. The sequence derives from a woman aged 50 to 60 who had been exposed to COVID-19. Sequences were obtained from PBMCs or T cells enriched from blood (not recorded which). This rearrangement joins TRBV3-1 (or the pseudogene TRBV3-2) to TRBJ2-1; TRBD2 is a possible D gene (5 bases). The CDR3 spells CASSLPAGGEQFF. The CDR3 DNA follows: TGTGCCAGCAGCCTCCCCGCCGGAGGTGAGCAGTTCTTC.